Below, one TCR beta chain is given with its context. Its antigen remains unidentified. This sample was included in a study of graft-versus-host responses after intestinal transplantation. The wider study: Recipients were all induced with anti-thymocyte globulin, then given tacrolimus and steroids for about 3 years. Study conclusions and caveats: Early post-transplant falls in HvG clones accompanied the peak levels of circulating GvH clones. Investigators detected GvH clones in recipient marrow, with some emerging earlier in ileum or blood.

Profiled with immunoSEQ multiplex PCR; TCRdb holds only in-frame clones, not every one. The table lists roughly 20,000 clones, approximately 79% of them singletons. Processing was applied to graft tissue in order to liberate intraepithelial and lamina propria lymphocytes. The CDR3 sequence is 14 residues long. Trimming cost V 5 bases and J 4 bases; bases outside gene matches: 6. The germline V gene encodes CDR1 LNHDA and CDR2 SQIVND (reference sequence). The sequenced sample was ileum tissue, obtained approximately 3 weeks after intestinal transplant. This sequence was found in a human patient who received an intestinal transplant, so some T cells may come from the graft donor. V usage is TRBV19 and J usage is TRBJ2-5; TRBD1 matches at 8 bases. The CDR3 is CASSQQGASETQYF. CDR3 nucleotides: TGTGCCAGTAGTCAGCAGGGGGCATCAGAGACCCAGTACTTC.